Described below is a single T cell receptor (beta chain) sequence and its context. Antigen specificity is unknown. Each library that profiled naive CD8 cells came from roughly 18,000 to 920,000 sorted cells with 10%, 30% or 50% RNA. Sorting recovered naive CD8 T cells on a CD8+CD4-CCR7+CD45RA+ profile. The sample comes from a study of molecular identifiers for immune sequencing clone quantification. General study points: Identical TCR molecules sharing a barcode could underestimate highly expanded clone sizes.

Methods described previously, with TCR primers listed, were used for bulk TCR libraries. Each CDR3 protein is one row after TCRdb ran MiXCR on the PCR reads. The sample includes 250,000 to 350,000 distinct CDR3 sequences, 20% to 25% of them seen just once. Material for sequencing was naive CD8+ T cells from blood, with Jurkat cell RNA spiked in. Documented subset: FACS-sorted CD8+CD4-CCR7+CD45RA+ naive T cells. The sequence came from a human donor in good health. Some libraries in this study had Jurkat cell RNA spiked in.

The CDR3 nucleotides are TGTGCCAGCACCCTCGGACAGGGGAGTTTCTACGAGCAGTACTTC. Translation gives CASTLGQGSFYEQYF. The chain links TRBV7-6 to TRBJ2-7, with 9 nucleotides matching TRBD1. J gave up 3 bases and V 7 bases, and 10 bases lay outside the gene matches. In germline, CDR1 is SGHVS, CDR2 FNYEAQ. The CDR3 sequence is 15 residues long.